One sample yielded the 32 T cell receptor beta chains listed below, sequenced in a study of beta chain features in type 1 diabetes. Study outcomes and limitations: Shortening that was moderate but significant affected the TCRB CDR3s of Type 1 diabetes patients in all four CD4+ subsets.

The antigens for these receptors are not known. The sequenced template was cDNA made from the entire isolated RNA. Sequencing used immunoSEQ multiplex PCR; TCRdb keeps in-frame clones, though not all of them. The top ten hold less than 0.04% of the sample, which has about 660,000 clones, about 14% seen once. The sample consisted of naive CD4+ T cells from blood. The receptor set was obtained from a man younger than 35 with type 1 diabetes.

The chain carries TRBV5-1 and TRBJ1-1, with 7 nucleotides matching TRBD1. CDR3 length: 14 residues. J was trimmed by 3 bases and V by 6 bases; bases with no gene match: 8. From germline, CDR1 is SGHRS and CDR2 YFSETQ. CDR3 DNA: TGCGCCAGCAATCAAAATACAGGGGACACTGAAGCTTTCTTT. Translation gives CASNQNTGDTEAFF.

V is TRBV9 and J is TRBJ2-5; the D gene could be TRBD1 or TRBD2 (6 bases each). Between the trimmed V and J ends, which lost 1 base and 5 bases, there was a span of 18 bases. Germline V gene lookup returns CDR1 SGDLS and CDR2 YYNGEE. The CDR3 loop spans 16 amino acids. The CDR3 spells CASSVLGGLPPETQYF. CDR3 sequence (DNA): TGTGCCAGCAGCGTACTGGGGGGCCTACCGCCGGAGACCCAGTACTTC.

The J gene is TRBJ2-5, the V gene TRBV28; the D is unclear. Trimming stripped 6 bases from V and 5 bases from J, with 13 bases between. There are 13 residues in the CDR3. Germline V lookup: CDR1 MDHEN, CDR2 SYDVKM. The CDR3 sequence: CASSPQARETQYF. The CDR3 DNA follows: TGTGCCAGCAGCCCTCAAGCGCGGGAGACCCAGTACTTC.

V usage is TRBV11-3 and J usage is TRBJ2-1; D perhaps matches TRBD1 (6 bases). The V end was cut by 4 bases, the J end by 2 bases, with 9 bases between. This CDR3 spans 14 amino acids. Germline V CDR1 and CDR2: SGHNT, YENEEA. The CDR3 region is CASSSWDTYNEQFF. CDR3 in DNA: TGTGCCAGCAGCTCGTGGGACACCTACAATGAGCAGTTCTTC.

The rearrangement uses TRBV30 and TRBJ1-2; D is perhaps TRBD1 (5 bases). Between the trimmed V and J ends, which lost 7 bases and 0 bases, there was a span of 15 bases. Germline assignment: CDR1 GTSNPN and CDR2 SVGIG (reference sequence). The CDR3 has 14 residues. In DNA form, the CDR3 reads TGTGCCTCCGGGGGTACCGCAGCTAACTATGGCTACACCTTC. This sequence encodes CASGGTAANYGYTF. Full variable domain (missing parts from reference TRBV30 and TRBJ1-2): SQTIHQWPATLVQPVGSPLSLECTVEGTSNPNLYWYRQAAGRGLQLLFYSVGIGQISSEVPQNLSASRPQDRQFILSSKKLLLSDSGFYLCASGGTAANYGYTFGSGTRLTVV.

The V gene is TRBV7-2, the J gene TRBJ1-5, with 7 nucleotides matching TRBD1. The CDR3 is 14 amino acids. CDR1 is SGHTA, CDR2 FQGNSA, per germline. Germline trimming cut 5 bases from V and 3 bases from J; bases unmatched to any gene: 4. This chain's CDR3 is CASSDGTVNQPQHF. CDR3 DNA sequence: TGTGCCAGCAGCGATGGGACAGTCAATCAGCCCCAGCATTTT. Complete variable domain (other parts from reference TRBV7-2 and TRBJ1-5): GAGVSQSPSNKVTEKGKDVELRCDPISGHTALYWYRQSLGQGLEFLIYFQGNSAPDKSGLPSDRFSAERTGGSVSTLTIQRTQQEDSAVYLCASSDGTVNQPQHFGDGTRLSIL.

In this sample, this clone turned up a few times. The chain couples TRBV2 to TRBJ2-5; D unclear. The CDR3 runs to 13 residues. V was cut by 3 bases and J by 7 bases, with 12 bases left in between. In germline, CDR1 is SNHLY, CDR2 FYNNEI. The CDR3 coding sequence is TGTGCCAGCAGTGACCCCAAATGGGGGACCCAGTACTTC. Translated, it gives CASSDPKWGTQYF.

This sequence joins TRBV5-4 and TRBJ1-4, with TRBD1 matching 9 bases. Germline V gene lookup returns CDR1 SGHNT and CDR2 YYREEE (reference sequence). Losses at the gene ends were 3 bases for V and 4 bases for J; bases not matched to a gene: 4. The CDR3 length is 15 residues. Written as DNA, the CDR3 is TGTGCCAGCAGCTGGACAGGGGCGTATAATGAAAAACTGTTTTTT. It codes for CASSWTGAYNEKLFF.

This clone has only a few counts. The rearrangement links TRBV4-1 to TRBJ1-1, with D possibly being TRBD1 (6 bases). The CDR3 contains 17 residues. The V and J ends lost 0 bases and 2 bases respectively, with 16 bases between them. The germline V gene encodes CDR1 MGHRA and CDR2 YSYEKL. CDR3 in amino acids: CASSQEGRGARNTEAFF. DNA for the CDR3: TGCGCCAGCAGCCAAGAAGGTAGGGGGGCGCGCAACACTGAAGCTTTCTTT.

In this sample, this clone turned up a few times. The V gene is TRBV7-9, the J gene TRBJ2-4; the D gene is possibly TRBD2 (6 bases). Germline V gives CDR1 SEHNR, CDR2 FQNEAQ (reference sequence). Trimming took off 5 bases at V and 11 bases at J, with 16 bases between the two ends. The CDR3 extends over 13 amino acids. The CDR3 here is CASSPNPGLFQYF. CDR3 bases: TGTGCCAGCAGCCCCAACCCGGGACTTTTTCAGTACTTC.

This clone was counted between two and nine times. The V call is TRBV6-6, the J call TRBJ1-2, with D hard to call. This CDR3 region has 13 residues. With 3 bases removed from V and 5 bases from J, the gap between germline ends came to 10 bases. The germline gives CDR1 MNHNY, CDR2 SVGAGI (reference sequence). CDR3 nucleotide sequence: TGTGCCAGCAGTTATGAATCCTGGTATGGCTACACCTTC. Protein: CASSYESWYGYTF.

A few counts support this clone. The genes are TRBV6-5 and TRBJ1-1; no definite D call. There are 13 residues in the CDR3. Germline V gene data show CDR1 as MNHEY and CDR2 as SVGAGI. The germline V and J ends were trimmed by 6 bases and 1 base, with 9 bases remaining between them. CDR3 sequence (DNA): TGTGCCAGCAGCTCTCCTCCGAACACTGAAGCTTTCTTT. Translated, it gives CASSSPPNTEAFF.

This clone has just a few counts. The chain combines TRBV4-1 with TRBJ1-1; TRBD1 might be the D (5 bases). Trimming cost V 3 bases and J 10 bases, with 24 bases left between them. Germline V gene data show CDR1 as MGHRA and CDR2 as YSYEKL. This CDR3 contains 16 residues. The CDR3 DNA reads as TGCGCCAGCAGCCAGGCAACAGGATCCACCTCTATCGGAGCTTTCTTT. Translated, it gives CASSQATGSTSIGAFF.

The V and J genes are TRBV7-2 and TRBJ2-7, with D uncertain. The germline V and J ends were trimmed by 0 bases and 1 base, with 10 bases remaining between them. Germline CDR1 SGHTA, CDR2 FQGNSA. The CDR3 spans 15 residues. The CDR3 loop is CASSLAPKESYEQYF. DNA of the CDR3: TGTGCCAGCAGCTTAGCTCCAAAAGAGTCCTACGAGCAGTACTTC.

The chain carries TRBV7-6 and TRBJ1-2; 8 bases line up with TRBD1. With V trimmed by 8 bases and J by 8 bases, 16 bases remained unmatched. The CDR3 contains 15 residues. Germline CDR1 SGHVS, CDR2 FNYEAQ. The CDR3 DNA follows: TGTGCCAGCTTCCGATGGCCAGGGGGCACCGAGGGCTACACCTTC. This codes for CASFRWPGGTEGYTF.

The sample holds a few counts of this clone. The rearrangement uses TRBV5-1 and TRBJ2-7; possible D gene TRBD2, 6 bases. V was trimmed by 1 base and J by 4 bases, leaving 12 bases between them. The CDR3 is made up of 14 amino acids. CDR1 is SGHRS and CDR2 is YFSETQ in the germline V gene. The CDR3 sequence: CASSLTHGSYEQYF. The CDR3 DNA follows: TGCGCCAGCAGCTTGACCCACGGGAGTTACGAGCAGTACTTC.

This clone was seen more than once but under ten times. The V call is TRBV10-3, the J call TRBJ2-1, with TRBD1 as a possible D gene (6 bases). Trimming shortened V by 2 bases and J by 4 bases, and 15 bases separated the two germline ends. Looked up from germline, CDR1 is ENHRY and CDR2 is SYGVKD. This CDR3 is built from 16 residues. The CDR3 bases are TGTGCCATCAGTGAGCTCCGGGACATCCAATACAATGAGCAGTTCTTC. Encoded protein: CAISELRDIQYNEQFF.

The rearrangement uses TRBV5-1 and TRBJ2-2; TRBD2 might be the D (6 bases). V shed 6 bases and J shed 2 bases, with 11 bases lying between them. Germline V gives CDR1 SGHRS, CDR2 YFSETQ. The CDR3 covers 14 residues. The CDR3 coding sequence is TGCGCCAGCACAGCGGGCAGTAACACCGGGGAGCTGTTTTTT. Translation: CASTAGSNTGELFF.

The genes are TRBV9 and TRBJ2-2; weak D call: TRBD1 (5 bases). Looked up from germline, CDR1 is SGDLS and CDR2 is YYNGEE. V dropped 4 bases and J dropped 0 bases, with 13 bases sitting between them. CDR3 length: 16 amino acids. The DNA of the CDR3 is TGTGCCAGCAGCTCCCCGGGCAGGGCGAACACCGGGGAGCTGTTTTTT. Translated, it gives CASSSPGRANTGELFF.

The chain joins TRBV6-1 to TRBJ1-1, with 10 bases identical to TRBD1. V trimming: 2 bases; J trimming: 4 bases; junction bases outside the gene matches: 4. The germline gives CDR1 MNHNS, CDR2 SASEGT. The CDR3 spans 15 residues. CDR3 residues: CASSENGQGVTEAFF. The CDR3 DNA reads as TGTGCCAGCAGTGAAAATGGACAGGGGGTCACTGAAGCTTTCTTT.

The chain has TRBV9 and TRBJ2-7, with 8 bases matching TRBD1. Germline V gives CDR1 SGDLS, CDR2 YYNGEE. Trimming took 2 bases from V and 2 from J; bases not matched to a gene: 6. The CDR3 consists of 15 residues. As DNA, the CDR3 is TGTGCCAGCAGCGTTCGAGGACAGGGAGCCTACGAGCAGTACTTC. Its translation: CASSVRGQGAYEQYF.

DNA of the CDR3: TGTGCCAGCAGCTCGCTCTCGGGGGACTACACTGAAGCTTTCTTT. This sequence encodes CASSSLSGDYTEAFF. This sequence joins TRBV11-1 and TRBJ1-1, with D maybe TRBD1 (5 bases). V was trimmed by 4 bases and J by 3 bases, leaving 15 bases between them. The germline V gene has CDR1 SGHAT and CDR2 FQDESV (reference sequence). The CDR3 is 15 residues long.

V is TRBV21-1 and J is TRBJ2-7. TRBV21-1 is a listed pseudogene. The CDR3 runs to 19 residues. The CDR3 nucleotides are TGTGCCAGCAGCCCCAAGGAACGAATGCCGACGGAATCCGACTACGAGCAGTACTTC. This sequence encodes CASSPKERMPTESDYEQYF.

The V and J genes are TRBV2 and TRBJ2-1, with 10 nucleotides matching TRBD1. Germline CDR1 reads SNHLY; CDR2 reads FYNNEI. CDR3 length equals 14 residues. The ends lost 5 bases at V and 6 bases at J; junction bases unmatched: 4. The CDR3 region is CASSRDRGSNEQFF. CDR3 nucleotide sequence: TGTGCCAGCAGTCGGGACAGGGGCTCCAATGAGCAGTTCTTC.

This clone was detected only a few times. Other DNA sequences in this sample translate to the same CDR3. The rearrangement links TRBV5-1 to TRBJ2-7; D may be TRBD1 or TRBD2 (5 bases each). The CDR3 spans 12 residues. Germline V gene data show CDR1 as SGHRS and CDR2 as YFSETQ. Trimming shortened V by 0 bases and J by 6 bases, and 7 bases separated the two germline ends. The CDR3 loop is CASSLEGSEQYF. CDR3 DNA: TGCGCCAGCAGCTTGGAGGGGAGCGAGCAGTACTTC.

This chain connects TRBV18 to TRBJ1-6; D ambiguous. CDR1 is KGHSH, CDR2 LQKENI, per germline. The V end was cut by 2 bases, the J end by 5 bases, with 13 bases between. CDR3 size: 16 residues. The CDR3 reads CASSPTVGGDNSPLHF. CDR3 sequence (DNA): TGTGCCAGCTCACCAACGGTCGGCGGGGATAATTCACCCCTCCACTTT.

This clone was picked up a small number of times. The V and J genes are TRBV5-4 and TRBJ1-1; unclear D gene. Germline CDR1 is SGHNT and CDR2 is YYREEE (reference sequence). The CDR3 spans 15 residues. The V end was cut by 0 bases, the J end by 0 bases, with 9 bases between. The CDR3, as DNA: TGTGCCAGCAGCTTGGCCACCGTAATGAACACTGAAGCTTTCTTT. Translation: CASSLATVMNTEAFF. Full variable domain (rest looked up from reference TRBV5-4 and TRBJ1-1): ETGVTQSPTHLIKTRGQQVTLRCSSQSGHNTVSWYQQALGQGPQFIFQYYREEENGRGNFPPRFSGLQFPNYSSELNVNALELDDSALYLCASSLATVMNTEAFFGQGTRLTVV.

CDR3 sequence: CASSKNSNQPQHF. In DNA form, the CDR3 reads TGTGCCAGCAGTAAAAATAGCAATCAGCCCCAGCATTTT. This sequence joins TRBV27 and TRBJ1-5; D unresolved. Germline CDR1 and CDR2: MNHEY and SMNVEV (reference sequence). Trimming pared 5 bases from V and 0 bases from J, leaving 5 bases between. This CDR3 spans 13 amino acids.

The genes are TRBV7-2 and TRBJ1-1; D is ambiguous. The ends were cut back, 0 bases at V and 3 bases at J, with 8 bases in the middle. The length of the CDR3 is 14 residues. CDR1 SGHTA and CDR2 FQGNSA come from the germline V gene. CDR3 loop: CASSLAGRYTEAFF. The CDR3 DNA follows: TGTGCCAGCAGCTTAGCAGGGAGGTACACTGAAGCTTTCTTT.

There are a few counts of this clone. This same CDR3 is encoded by further DNA sequences in the sample. This chain joins TRBV25-1 and TRBJ2-3, with no clear D. Germline V gives CDR1 MGHDK, CDR2 SYGVNS. The CDR3 has 15 residues. V gave up 0 bases and J gave up 0 bases, with 7 bases separating them. The CDR3 loop is CASSEYAGSTDTQYF. CDR3 in DNA: TGTGCCAGCAGTGAATACGCCGGGAGCACAGATACGCAGTATTTT.

This clone was seen a handful of times. This sequence joins TRBV2 and TRBJ1-1; D not certain. V was cut by 8 bases and J by 4 bases, with 8 bases left in between. The CDR3 sequence is 11 residues long. Germline-derived CDR1 and CDR2 are SNHLY and FYNNEI. The chain's CDR3 is CASLRGTEAFF. The CDR3, as DNA: TGTGCCAGCTTACGGGGCACTGAAGCTTTCTTT.

V usage is TRBV6-1 and J usage is TRBJ2-7; 7 bases agree with TRBD1. The CDR3 loop spans 14 amino acids. Germline values: CDR1 MNHNS, CDR2 SASEGT. V shed 10 bases and J 6 bases; nucleotides not matched to a gene: 15. The CDR3 is CATWPGTAKAEQYF. DNA for the CDR3: TGTGCCACCTGGCCCGGGACAGCTAAGGCCGAGCAGTACTTC.